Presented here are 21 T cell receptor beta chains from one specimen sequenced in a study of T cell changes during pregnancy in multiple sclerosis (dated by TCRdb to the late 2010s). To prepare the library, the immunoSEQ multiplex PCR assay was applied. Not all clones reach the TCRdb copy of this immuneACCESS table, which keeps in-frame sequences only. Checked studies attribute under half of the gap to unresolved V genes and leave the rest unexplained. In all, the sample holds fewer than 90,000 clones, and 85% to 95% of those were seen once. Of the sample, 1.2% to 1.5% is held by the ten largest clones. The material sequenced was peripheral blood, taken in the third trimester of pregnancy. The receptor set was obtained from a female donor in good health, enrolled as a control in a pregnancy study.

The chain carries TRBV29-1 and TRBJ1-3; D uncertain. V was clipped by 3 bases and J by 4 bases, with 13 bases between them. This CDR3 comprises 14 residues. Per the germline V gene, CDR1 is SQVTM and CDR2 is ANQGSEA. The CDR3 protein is CSVEEPTGGNTIYF. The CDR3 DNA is TGCAGCGTTGAGGAGCCGACGGGAGGAAACACCATATATTTT.

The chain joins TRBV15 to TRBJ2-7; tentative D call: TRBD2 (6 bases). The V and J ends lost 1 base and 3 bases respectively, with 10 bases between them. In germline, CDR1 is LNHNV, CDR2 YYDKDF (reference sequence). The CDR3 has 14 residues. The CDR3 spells CATSRAGDYYEQYF. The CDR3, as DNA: TGTGCCACCAGCAGAGCGGGAGACTACTACGAGCAGTACTTC.

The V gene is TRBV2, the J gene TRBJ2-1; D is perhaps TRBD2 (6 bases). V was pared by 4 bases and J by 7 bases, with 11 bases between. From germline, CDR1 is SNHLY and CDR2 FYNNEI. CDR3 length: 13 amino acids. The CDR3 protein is CASSGLAPNEQFF. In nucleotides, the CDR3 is TGTGCCAGCAGTGGGCTAGCGCCGAATGAGCAGTTCTTC.

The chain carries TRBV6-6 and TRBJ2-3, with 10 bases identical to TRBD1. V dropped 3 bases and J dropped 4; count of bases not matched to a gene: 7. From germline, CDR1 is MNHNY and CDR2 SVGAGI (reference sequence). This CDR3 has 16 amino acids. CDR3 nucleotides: TGTGCCAGCAGTTATCCCGGGACAGGGGAGGCAGATACGCAGTATTTT. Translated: CASSYPGTGEADTQYF.

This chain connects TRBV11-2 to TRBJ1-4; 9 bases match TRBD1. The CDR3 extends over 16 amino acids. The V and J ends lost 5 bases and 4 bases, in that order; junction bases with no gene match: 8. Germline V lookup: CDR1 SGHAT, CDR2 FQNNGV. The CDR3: CASSPKMGQGNEKLFF. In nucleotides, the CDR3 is TGTGCCAGCAGCCCTAAGATGGGACAGGGTAATGAAAAACTGTTTTTT.

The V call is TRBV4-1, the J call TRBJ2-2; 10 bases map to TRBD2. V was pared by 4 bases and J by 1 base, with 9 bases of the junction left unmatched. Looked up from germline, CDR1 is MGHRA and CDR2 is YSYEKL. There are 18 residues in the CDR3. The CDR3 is CASSPLPASGGNTGELFF. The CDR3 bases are TGCGCCAGCAGCCCCCTCCCGGCTAGCGGGGGGAACACCGGGGAGCTGTTTTTT.

The CDR3 spells CASSLSTGYGYTF. CDR3 bases: TGTGCCAGCAGTTTATCCACGGGCTATGGCTACACCTTC. V is TRBV28 and J is TRBJ1-2; the D is unclear. V was pared by 1 base and J by 4 bases, with 7 bases between. The CDR3 is 13 residues long. Germline CDR1 is MDHEN and CDR2 is SYDVKM.

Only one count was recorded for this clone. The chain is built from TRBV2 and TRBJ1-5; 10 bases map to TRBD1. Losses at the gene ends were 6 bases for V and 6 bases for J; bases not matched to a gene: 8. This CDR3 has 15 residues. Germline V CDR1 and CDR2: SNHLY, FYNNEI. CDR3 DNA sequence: TGTGCCAGCAGCGAGGGACAGGGGTCGGCTCAGCCCCAGCATTTT. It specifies CASSEGQGSAQPQHF.

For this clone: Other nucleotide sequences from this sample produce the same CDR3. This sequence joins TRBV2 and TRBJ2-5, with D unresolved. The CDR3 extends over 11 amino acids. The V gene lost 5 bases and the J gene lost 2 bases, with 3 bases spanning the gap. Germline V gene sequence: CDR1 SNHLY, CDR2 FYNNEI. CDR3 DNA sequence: TGTGCCAGCAGTTTACAAGAGACCCAGTACTTC. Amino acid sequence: CASSLQETQYF.

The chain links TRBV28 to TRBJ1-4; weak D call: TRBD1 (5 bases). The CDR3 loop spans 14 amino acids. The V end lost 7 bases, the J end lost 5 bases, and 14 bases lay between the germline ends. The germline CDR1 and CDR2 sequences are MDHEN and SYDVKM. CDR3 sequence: CASTTQGGNEKLFF. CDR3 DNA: TGTGCCAGCACCACCCAGGGAGGAAATGAAAAACTGTTTTTT.

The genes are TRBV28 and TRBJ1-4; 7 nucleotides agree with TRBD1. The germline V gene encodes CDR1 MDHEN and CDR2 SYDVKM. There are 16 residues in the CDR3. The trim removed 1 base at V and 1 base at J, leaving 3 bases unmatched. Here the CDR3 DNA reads TGTGCCAGCAGTTTATATGGGACAGTAACTAATGAAAAACTGTTTTTT. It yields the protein CASSLYGTVTNEKLFF.

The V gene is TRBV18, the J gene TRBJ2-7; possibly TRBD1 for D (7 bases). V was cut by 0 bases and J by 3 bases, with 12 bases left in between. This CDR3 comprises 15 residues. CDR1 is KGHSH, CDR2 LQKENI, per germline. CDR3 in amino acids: CASSPPGRGVYEQYF. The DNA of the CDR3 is TGTGCCAGCTCACCACCGGGCAGGGGGGTCTACGAGCAGTACTTC.

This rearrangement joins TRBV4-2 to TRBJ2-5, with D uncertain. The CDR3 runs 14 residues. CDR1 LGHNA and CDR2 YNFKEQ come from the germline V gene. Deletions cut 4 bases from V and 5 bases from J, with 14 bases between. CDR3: CASSPVLRVETQYF. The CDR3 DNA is TGTGCCAGCAGCCCAGTCTTACGGGTGGAGACCCAGTACTTC.

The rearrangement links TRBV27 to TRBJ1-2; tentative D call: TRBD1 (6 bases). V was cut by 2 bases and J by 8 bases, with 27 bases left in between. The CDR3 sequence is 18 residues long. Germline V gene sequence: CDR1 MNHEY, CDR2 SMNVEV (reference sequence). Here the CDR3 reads CASSLRPHTGTPPWGYTF. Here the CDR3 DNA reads TGTGCCAGCAGTTTACGCCCACATACCGGGACACCCCCCTGGGGCTACACCTTC.

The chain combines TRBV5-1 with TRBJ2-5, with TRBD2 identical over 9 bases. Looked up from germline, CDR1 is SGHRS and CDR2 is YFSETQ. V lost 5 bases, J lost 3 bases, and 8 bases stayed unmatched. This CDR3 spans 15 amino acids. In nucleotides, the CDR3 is TGCGCCAGCAGACCGACTAGCGGAGCCAAAGAGACCCAGTACTTC. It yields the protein CASRPTSGAKETQYF. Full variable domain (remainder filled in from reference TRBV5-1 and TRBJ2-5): KAGVTQTPRYLIKTRGQQVTLSCSPISGHRSVSWYQQTPGQGLQFLFEYFSETQRNKGNFPGRFSGRQFSNSRSEMNVSTLELGDSALYLCASRPTSGAKETQYFGPGTRLLVL.

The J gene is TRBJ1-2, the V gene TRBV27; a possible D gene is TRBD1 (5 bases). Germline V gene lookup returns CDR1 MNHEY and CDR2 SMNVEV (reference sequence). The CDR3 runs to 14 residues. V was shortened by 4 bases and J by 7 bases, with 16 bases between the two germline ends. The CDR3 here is CASSYGGGRVGYTF. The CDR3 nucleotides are TGTGCCAGCAGTTACGGCGGGGGAAGGGTTGGCTACACCTTC.

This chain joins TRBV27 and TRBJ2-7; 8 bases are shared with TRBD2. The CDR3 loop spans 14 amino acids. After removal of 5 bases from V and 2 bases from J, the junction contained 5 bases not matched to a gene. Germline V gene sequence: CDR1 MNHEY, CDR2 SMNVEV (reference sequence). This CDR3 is CASSPGLEPYEQYF. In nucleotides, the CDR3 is TGTGCCAGCAGTCCGGGACTAGAGCCCTACGAGCAGTACTTC.

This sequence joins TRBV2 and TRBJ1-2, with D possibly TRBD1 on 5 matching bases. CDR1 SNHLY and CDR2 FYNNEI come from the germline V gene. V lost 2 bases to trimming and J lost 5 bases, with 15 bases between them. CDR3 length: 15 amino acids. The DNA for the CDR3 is TGTGCCAGCAGTGAACCAAGGGACTCGATTTATGGCTACACCTTC. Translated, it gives CASSEPRDSIYGYTF.

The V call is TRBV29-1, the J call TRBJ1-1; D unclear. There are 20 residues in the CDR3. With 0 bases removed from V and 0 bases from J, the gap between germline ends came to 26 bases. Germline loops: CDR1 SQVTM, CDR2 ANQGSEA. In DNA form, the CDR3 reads TGCAGCGTTGAAGATCCGGGGTCGGCACCGGTCCCTTTCATGAACACTGAAGCTTTCTTT. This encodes CSVEDPGSAPVPFMNTEAFF.

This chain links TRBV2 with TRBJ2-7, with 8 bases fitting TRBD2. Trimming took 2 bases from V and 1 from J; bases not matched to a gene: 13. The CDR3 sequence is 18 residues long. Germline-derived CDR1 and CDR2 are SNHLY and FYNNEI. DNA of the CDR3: TGTGCCAGCAGTGAAAGCCCGTTAGCGGGGACTACATCCTACGAGCAGTACTTC. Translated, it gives CASSESPLAGTTSYEQYF.

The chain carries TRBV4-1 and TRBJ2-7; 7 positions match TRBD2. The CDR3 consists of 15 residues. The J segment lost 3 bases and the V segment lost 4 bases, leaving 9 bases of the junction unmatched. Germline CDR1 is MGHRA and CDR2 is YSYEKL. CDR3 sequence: CASSPPGGPYYEQYF. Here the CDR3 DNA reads TGCGCCAGCAGCCCACCGGGGGGACCATACTACGAGCAGTACTTC.